The 11 T cell receptor beta chains below were found in one sample sequenced in a study of cytomegalovirus exposure and HLA in healthy donors. This PCR relied on a set of 60 Vbeta primers and 13 Jbeta primers. Measured with immunoSEQ multiplex PCR; TCRdb has only the in-frame clones, and not every one. This sample yields roughly 100,000 clones, of which over 80% are seen a single time; roughly 6.1% belongs to the top ten. Source material: PBMCs. These receptors were obtained from a young man in good health and CMV-seronegative.

This clone showed up just once. The chain's CDR3 is CASSQKGNSYEQYF. The CDR3 DNA sequence: TGCGCCAGCAGCCAAAAGGGGAATTCCTACGAGCAGTACTTC. The chain couples TRBV10-2 to TRBJ2-7; tentative D call: TRBD1 (5 bases). The CDR3 runs to 14 residues. Trimming pared 6 bases from V and 1 base from J, leaving 13 bases between. From germline, CDR1 is WSHSY and CDR2 SAAADI.

This rearrangement joins TRBV19 to TRBJ1-4; D unclear. V lost 7 bases and J 5 bases, leaving 8 bases between the germline ends. CDR3 size: 12 residues. CDR1 and CDR2 from the germline V gene are LNHDA and SQIVND (reference sequence). The CDR3 is CASNPGNEKLFF. The CDR3 DNA sequence: TGTGCCAGTAATCCGGGAAATGAAAAACTGTTTTTT. The complete variable domain, with remaining parts taken from reference TRBV19 and TRBJ1-4, reads DGGITQSPKYLFRKEGQNVTLSCEQNLNHDAMYWYRQDPGQGLRLIYYSQIVNDFQKGDIAEGYSVSREKKESFPLTVTSAQKNPTAFYLCASNPGNEKLFFGSGTQLSVL.

The rearrangement uses TRBV29-1 and TRBJ1-2, with TRBD1 matching over 9 bases. CDR3 length: 13 amino acids. CDR1 and CDR2 (germline): SQVTM, ANQGSEA. Trimming removed 8 bases from V and 6 bases from J; junction bases left unmatched: 10. The CDR3 bases are TGCAGCTACCTACGAACAGGGGGCAATGGCTACACCTTC. Amino acids: CSYLRTGGNGYTF. The variable domain in full, with the rest retrieved from reference TRBV29-1 and TRBJ1-2, is SAVISQKPSRDICQRGTSLTIQCQVDSQVTMMFWYRQQPGQSLTLIATANQGSEATYESGFVIDKFPISRPNLTFSTLTVSNMSPEDSSIYLCSYLRTGGNGYTFGSGTRLTVV.

The genes are TRBV6-1 and TRBJ2-7, with D tentatively TRBD1 (6 bases). This CDR3 comprises 13 residues. Germline assignment: CDR1 MNHNS and CDR2 SASEGT. V gave up 6 bases and J gave up 1 base, with 10 bases separating them. The DNA of the CDR3 is TGTGCCAGCAGAACAGGGTGGTCCTACGAGCAGTACTTC. Protein sequence: CASRTGWSYEQYF.

On this clone itself: The junction differs from germline at one of its ends, possibly a read error. The identical CDR3 is also encoded by other nucleotide sequences in the sample. The chain links TRBV6-5 to TRBJ1-1; a possible D gene is TRBD1 (5 bases). There are 13 residues in the CDR3. Germline lookup yields CDR1 MNHEY and CDR2 SVGAGI. The CDR3 bases are TGTGCCAGCAGGCCTCTGGCGCAGGGTGAAGCTTTCTTC. Residues: CASRPLAQGEAFF.

The rearrangement links TRBV14 to TRBJ1-1; a possible D gene is TRBD1 (5 bases). CDR1 SGHDN and CDR2 FVKESK come from the germline V gene. Trimming shortened V by 4 bases and J by 1 base, and 13 bases separated the two germline ends. The CDR3 sequence is 15 residues long. CDR3 in DNA: TGTGCCAGCAGCCGAATCAGGGTGGGGAACACTGAAGCTTTCTTT. Translating gives CASSRIRVGNTEAFF.

The chain couples TRBV19 to TRBJ1-2; TRBD1 is a possible D gene (6 bases). CDR3 length: 13 residues. V lost 4 bases, J lost 7 bases, and 13 bases lay in between. Per germline, CDR1 LNHDA and CDR2 SQIVND (reference sequence). The CDR3 spells CASSSRGVGGYTF. The CDR3 nucleotides are TGTGCCAGTAGTAGCAGGGGAGTTGGTGGCTACACCTTC.

This chain links TRBV10-1 with TRBJ2-7, with 10 nucleotides matching TRBD2. Trimming removed 10 bases from V and 4 bases from J; junction bases left unmatched: 13. CDR3 length: 15 residues. CDR1 is WNHNN, CDR2 SYGVQD, per germline (reference sequence). This chain's CDR3 is CATNMLAGVKYEQYF. CDR3 coding DNA: TGCGCCACCAACATGCTAGCGGGAGTTAAATACGAGCAGTACTTC.

There are a few counts of this clone. The genes are TRBV19 and TRBJ2-1; 7 bases match TRBD2. This CDR3 region has 14 residues. V lost 6 bases and J lost 2; bases outside the gene matches: 4. Germline CDR1 reads LNHDA; CDR2 reads SQIVND (reference sequence). CDR3 loop: CASRAGRAYNEQFF. DNA for the CDR3: TGTGCCAGTAGAGCGGGACGGGCCTACAATGAGCAGTTCTTC.

The chain joins TRBV5-8 to TRBJ2-3, with TRBD2 identical over 16 bases. V shed 4 bases, J shed 4 bases, and the junction held 3 bases outside the gene matches. In germline, CDR1 is SGHTS, CDR2 YDEGEE. The CDR3 is 16 residues long. The DNA for the CDR3 is TGTGCCAGCAGCCCCGGGACTAGCGGGAGGGCAGATACGCAGTATTTT. Translating it yields CASSPGTSGRADTQYF.

The rearrangement links TRBV15 to TRBJ2-5; 7 positions match TRBD2. V lost 0 bases to trimming and J lost 4 bases; unmatched junction nucleotides: 2. Looked up from germline, CDR1 is LNHNV and CDR2 is YYDKDF (reference sequence). There are 14 residues in the CDR3. The CDR3 is CATSRDSSGETQYF. In DNA, the CDR3 is TGTGCCACCAGCAGAGATTCTAGCGGAGAGACCCAGTACTTC.